This T cell receptor beta chain was identified in a study of cytomegalovirus exposure and HLA in healthy donors. V was pared by 3 bases and J by 3 bases, with 12 bases between. This CDR3 region has 13 residues. Germline V gene lookup returns CDR1 GTSNPN and CDR2 SVGIG (reference sequence). Study results and limitations: A later examination showed that TCR association rates differed by HLA locus, with DRB1 most and HLA-C fewest. As a later analysis showed, several of the most significant clusters appeared to be linked to common viral pathogens.

PCR primers comprised 60 Vbeta and 13 Jbeta primers. The method was immunoSEQ multiplex PCR; TCRdb's version includes in-frame clones alone and lacks a portion of them. The sample yields some 95,000 clones, 77% seen once. This clone was seen only once. Its specificity is not known. This TCR derives from a man between 45 and 60 years old in good health and CMV-seropositive. This chain joins TRBV30 and TRBJ2-7, with D perhaps matching TRBD1 (6 bases). Input material: PBMCs. CDR3 sequence (DNA): TGTGCCTGGAGCCCCGGGACAAACTACGAGCAGTACTTC. It is translated as CAWSPGTNYEQYF. The full variable domain, in which reference TRBV30 and TRBJ2-7 provide the parts outside the CDR3, is SQTIHQWPATLVQPVGSPLSLECTVEGTSNPNLYWYRQAAGRGLQLLFYSVGIGQISSEVPQNLSASRPQDRQFILSSKKLLLSDSGFYLCAWSPGTNYEQYFGPGTRLTVT.